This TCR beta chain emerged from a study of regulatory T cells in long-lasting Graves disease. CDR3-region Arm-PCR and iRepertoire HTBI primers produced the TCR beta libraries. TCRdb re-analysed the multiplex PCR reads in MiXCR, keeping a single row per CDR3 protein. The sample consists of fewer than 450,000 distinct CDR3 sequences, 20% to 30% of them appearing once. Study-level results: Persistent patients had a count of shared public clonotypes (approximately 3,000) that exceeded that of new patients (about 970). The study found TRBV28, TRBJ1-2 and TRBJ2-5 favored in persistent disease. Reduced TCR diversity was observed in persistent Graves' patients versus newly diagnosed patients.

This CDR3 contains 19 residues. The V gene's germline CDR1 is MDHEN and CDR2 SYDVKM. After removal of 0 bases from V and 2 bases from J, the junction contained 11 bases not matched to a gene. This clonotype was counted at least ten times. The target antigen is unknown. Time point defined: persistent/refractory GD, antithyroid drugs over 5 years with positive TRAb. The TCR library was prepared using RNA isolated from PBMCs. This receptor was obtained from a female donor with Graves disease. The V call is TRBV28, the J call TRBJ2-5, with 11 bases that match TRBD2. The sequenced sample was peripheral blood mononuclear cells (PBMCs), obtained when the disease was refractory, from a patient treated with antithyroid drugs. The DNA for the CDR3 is TGTGCCAGCAGTTTATGGCTATCGAGACTAGCGGGAACACAAGAGACCCAGTACTTC. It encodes CASSLWLSRLAGTQETQYF.